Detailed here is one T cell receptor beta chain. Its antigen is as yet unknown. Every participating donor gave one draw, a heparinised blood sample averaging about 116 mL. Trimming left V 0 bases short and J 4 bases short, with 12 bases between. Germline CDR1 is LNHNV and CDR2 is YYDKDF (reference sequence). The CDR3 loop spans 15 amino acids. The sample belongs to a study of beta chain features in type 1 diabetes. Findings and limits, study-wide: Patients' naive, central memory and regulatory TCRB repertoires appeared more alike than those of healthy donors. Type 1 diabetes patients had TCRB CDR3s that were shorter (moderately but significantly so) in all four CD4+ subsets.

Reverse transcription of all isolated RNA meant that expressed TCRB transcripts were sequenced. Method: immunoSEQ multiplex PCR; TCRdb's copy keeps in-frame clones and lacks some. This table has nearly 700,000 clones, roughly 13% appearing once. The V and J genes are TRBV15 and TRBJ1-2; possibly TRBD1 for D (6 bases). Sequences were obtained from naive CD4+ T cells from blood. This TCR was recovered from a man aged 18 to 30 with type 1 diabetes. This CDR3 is CATSRDVAGAYGYTF. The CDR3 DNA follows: TGTGCCACCAGCAGAGATGTGGCAGGGGCCTATGGCTACACCTTC.